Listed below are T cell receptor beta chains from one sample, sequenced in a study of blood T cell repertoires in COVID-19. Sequencing used immunoSEQ multiplex PCR; TCRdb keeps in-frame clones, though not all of them. The sample has 200,000 to 250,000 clones; approximately 79% are singletons. The sample was peripheral blood. All receptors derive from a middle-aged woman with active or convalescent COVID-19. Both conserved end residues are part of each CDR3. Fields, in order: V gene, J gene, D gene, clone size, CDR3 DNA, CDR3 protein. The D gene is left open where the match is weak. Rows give clone size only sometimes, using once, few, many, or a class for an expanded clone.

v_gene: TRBV21-1
j_gene: TRBJ2-1
d_gene: .
abundance: .
CDR3nt: TGTGCCAGCAGCAAAGCCCCTGCTAGCGGGGGGCTCTCCAATGAGCAGTTCTTC
CDR3aa: CASSKAPASGGLSNEQFF

v_gene: TRBV7-3
j_gene: TRBJ2-1
d_gene: TRBD2
abundance: .
CDR3nt: TGTGCCAGCAGCCCGGGGGGGCAGAACAATGAGCAGTTCTTC
CDR3aa: CASSPGGQNNEQFF

v_gene: TRBV3-1/TRBV3-2
j_gene: TRBJ2-2
d_gene: TRBD2
abundance: .
CDR3nt: TGTGCCAGCAGCCACCCTAGCGGGGGGTACACCGGGGAGCTGTTTTTT
CDR3aa: CASSHPSGGYTGELFF

v_gene: TRBV2
j_gene: TRBJ1-5
d_gene: .
abundance: .
CDR3nt: TGTGCCAGCAGTGGAGGGTTGGGTCCCCAGCATTTT
CDR3aa: CASSGGLGPQHF

v_gene: TRBV7-8
j_gene: TRBJ1-1
d_gene: .
abundance: .
CDR3nt: TGTGCCAGCACCCCTTCGGGGGGGCGGACTGAAGCTTTCTTT
CDR3aa: CASTPSGGRTEAFF

v_gene: TRBV2
j_gene: TRBJ2-3
d_gene: TRBD2
abundance: .
CDR3nt: TGTGCCAGCAAAAGGACTAGCGGCACAGATACGCAGTATTTT
CDR3aa: CASKRTSGTDTQYF

v_gene: TRBV11-3
j_gene: TRBJ2-1
d_gene: TRBD2
abundance: .
CDR3nt: TGTGCCAGCAGCATTACAGGTCAATTCACTAGCGGGGGGGCTTTAAATGAGCAGTTCTTC
CDR3aa: CASSITGQFTSGGALNEQFF

v_gene: TRBV19
j_gene: TRBJ2-7
d_gene: .
abundance: .
CDR3nt: TGTGCCAGTAGCGAGAGCTACGAGCAGTACTTC
CDR3aa: CASSESYEQYF

v_gene: TRBV10-3
j_gene: TRBJ1-4
d_gene: .
abundance: .
CDR3nt: TGTGCCACGATGAGACAGCCTAATGAAAAACTGTTTTTT
CDR3aa: CATMRQPNEKLFF

v_gene: TRBV16
j_gene: TRBJ1-5
d_gene: .
abundance: few
CDR3nt: TGTGCCAGCAGCCAATTCAGGAATCAGCCCCAGCATTTT
CDR3aa: CASSQFRNQPQHF

v_gene: TRBV20-1
j_gene: TRBJ2-7
d_gene: .
abundance: .
CDR3nt: TGCAGTGCCGAGGAGTCCTACGAGCAGTACTTC
CDR3aa: CSAEESYEQYF

v_gene: TRBV19
j_gene: TRBJ1-1
d_gene: .
abundance: .
CDR3nt: TGTGCCAGTACCCGCCCGGGGGGCCCTGAAGCTTTCTTT
CDR3aa: CASTRPGGPEAFF

v_gene: TRBV10-1
j_gene: TRBJ2-2
d_gene: TRBD2
abundance: .
CDR3nt: TGCGCCAGCAGTGGGACTAGCGGGGGGCCATATTCCGGGGAGCTGTTTTTT
CDR3aa: CASSGTSGGPYSGELFF

v_gene: TRBV11-2
j_gene: TRBJ2-3
d_gene: .
abundance: .
CDR3nt: TGTGCCAGCAGCTCGAGGGCAGATACGCAGTATTTT
CDR3aa: CASSSRADTQYF

v_gene: TRBV11-2
j_gene: TRBJ1-2
d_gene: .
abundance: few
CDR3nt: TGTGCCAGCAGCTTATCTCAGGGAGGCTACACCTTC
CDR3aa: CASSLSQGGYTF

v_gene: TRBV29-1
j_gene: TRBJ2-7
d_gene: TRBD1
abundance: .
CDR3nt: TGCAGCGTTGAAGAGGGACAGGGGGCCTACGAGCAGTACTTC
CDR3aa: CSVEEGQGAYEQYF

v_gene: TRBV11-3
j_gene: TRBJ2-1
d_gene: TRBD2
abundance: .
CDR3nt: TGTGCCAGCAGCCCCGGGACTAGCGGGTATGGGGACAATGAGCAGTTCTTC
CDR3aa: CASSPGTSGYGDNEQFF

v_gene: TRBV5-1
j_gene: TRBJ1-2
d_gene: TRBD1
abundance: .
CDR3nt: TGCGCCAGCAGCTTACAGGGGGCGAGGGATGGCTACACCTTC
CDR3aa: CASSLQGARDGYTF

v_gene: TRBV11-2
j_gene: TRBJ1-2
d_gene: TRBD1
abundance: .
CDR3nt: TGTGCCAGCAGCTTAGGTCCAAAGGGGGCGGAGGGCTACACCTTC
CDR3aa: CASSLGPKGAEGYTF

v_gene: TRBV20-1
j_gene: TRBJ2-5
d_gene: TRBD1
abundance: .
CDR3nt: TGCAGTGCGAGTTCCGGGACAGGGGGCGACAGCCGTAGGGAGACCCAGTACTTC
CDR3aa: CSASSGTGGDSRRETQYF

v_gene: TRBV2
j_gene: TRBJ2-1
d_gene: .
abundance: .
CDR3nt: TGTGCCAGCAAGGTCGAGGACACCGCTTACAATGAGCAGTTCTTC
CDR3aa: CASKVEDTAYNEQFF

v_gene: TRBV30
j_gene: TRBJ2-2
d_gene: TRBD1
abundance: .
CDR3nt: TGTGCCTGGATTCGGGGTGAAAGGGGGCAACACGGGGAGCTGTTTTTT
CDR3aa: CAWIRGERGQHGELFF